Each of the 2 T cell receptor beta chains below was sequenced from the same sample in a study of T cells in Graves' hyperthyroidism and ophthalmopathy. TCR beta CDR3 regions were amplified from RNA transcripts. TCR CDR3 underwent first-round RT-PCR with the HTBI primer set. Each CDR3 protein is one row after TCRdb ran MiXCR on the multiplex PCR reads. The sample lists more than 300,000 distinct CDR3 sequences, 14% occurring once. Sequences were obtained from blood. The receptors here all came from a woman in her twenties or thirties with Graves' ophthalmopathy.

The table lists this clonotype with many counts. V gene TRBV11-1 combines with J gene TRBJ2-1; TRBD2 matches 9 bases. Germline V gene lookup returns CDR1 SGHAT and CDR2 FQDESV (reference sequence). This CDR3 comprises 16 residues. V gave up 3 bases and J gave up 10 bases; unmatched junction bases: 13. CDR3 protein: CASSLHPGGGAEEQFF. For the CDR3, the DNA is TGTGCCAGCAGCTTGCACCCGGGCGGGGGGGCCGAGGAGCAGTTCTTC.

This clonotype was seen a handful of times. The chain carries TRBV4-1 and TRBJ1-1, with 8 nucleotides matching TRBD1. This CDR3 is built from 15 residues. The germline V gene encodes CDR1 MGHRA and CDR2 YSYEKL. The trim removed 1 base at V and 1 base at J, leaving 2 bases unmatched. CDR3 sequence reads: CASSQAGQENTEAFF. CDR3 sequence (DNA): TGCGCCAGCAGCCAAGCGGGACAGGAGAACACTGAAGCTTTCTTT.